This T cell receptor (beta chain) was recorded in a study of Graves' ophthalmopathy and Graves' hyperthyroidism. Study-wide results and caveats: Thyroid clonotypes that were expanded above 0.001 frequency mostly also appeared in blood.

V lost 2 bases and J lost 2, with 12 bases in between. Germline assignment: CDR1 WSHSY and CDR2 SAAADI. The CDR3 extends over 15 amino acids. Amplification targeted the TCR beta CDR3 regions, with RNA transcripts as the source material. Second-round multiplex PCR came after first-round RT-PCR with HTBI primers. TCRdb re-analysed the multiplex PCR reads in MiXCR, keeping a single row per CDR3 protein. The sample carries 1 million to 1.3 million distinct CDR3 sequences, about 35% recorded once. About this clonotype itself: No antigen is known for it.

Aged 18 to 65, the patients with hyperthyroidism had under 2 months' duration and were newly diagnosed. Diagnoses were established from clinical symptoms, serum thyroxine, TRAb, thyroid ultrasound and orbital computed tomography. J is TRBJ1-2 and V is TRBV10-2; no reliable D call. The clonotype comes from an adult man with Graves' hyperthyroidism. The sequenced sample consisted of peripheral blood or thyroid tissue (not recorded which). This chain's CDR3 is CASSEPDGRNYGYTF. CDR3 nucleotides: TGCGCCAGCAGTGAGCCGGACGGCAGGAACTATGGCTACACCTTC.